The present TCR beta chain was sequenced within a study of cytomegalovirus exposure and HLA in healthy donors (dated by TCRdb to the late 2010s). For the wider study: The 666 repertoires of the first cohort and the 120 validation repertoires were produced on the same platform, according to a later analysis. The study aimed to test whether signatures of past pathogen exposure could be identified by cataloging public T cell receptors. In addition to the first cohort of hundreds of subjects, a separate validation cohort of approximately 130 different subjects was used. High-throughput TCR immunosequencing, statistical association of individual TCRs with disease status, and machine learning were combined to predict cytomegalovirus infection status. Overall study results and their limits: The study listed 150 to 200 TCR beta chains as associated with cytomegalovirus. In both the original and validation cohorts, the classifier was reported to diagnose cytomegalovirus status with high specificity and sensitivity. In a later analysis, TCRs clustered in the first cohort were found to also tend to co-occur in the approximately 110 validation repertoires, with 90% to 95% of cluster scores above 0. Three of the identified cytomegalovirus-associated TCR beta chains were confirmed in vitro to be specific for cytomegalovirus antigens. According to the authors, the approach could potentially be generalized to other disease states and immunological phenotypes. All 120 or so repertoires were used to score co-occurrence in the validation cohort in a later analysis, because that analysis had no HLA typing for the cohort. While some public TCRs were present in many individuals, most TCR sequences turned up only very rarely across donors.

Library construction relied on the immunoSEQ multiplex PCR assay. As for the original processing: A statistical classification framework was developed to diagnose cytomegalovirus status using the catalog of TCR beta chain sequences. Imported from immuneACCESS, the table was reduced by TCRdb to in-frame sequences with V and J called. These copies leave out some clones; in studies compared against another copy, an unresolved V gene accounts for under half, and the cause of the remainder is not known. That table supplies the V and J calls and clone size; D and trimming were determined from the DNA. The sample table holds 90,000 to 100,000 clones, of which roughly 92% were seen once. The ten largest clones represent 1.1% of the sample. In the germline V gene, CDR1 corresponds to KGHSH and CDR2 to LQKENI. Clipping removes 6 bases from V and 3 bases from J, with 8 as the unmatched junction base count. The CDR3 sequence holds 15 residues, the cysteine and phenylalanine included. The read is trimmed to its CDR3 DNA, 45 bases read in frame from base 1.

Donors formed part of the validation cohort, which comprised 120 or so subjects and was distinct from the first cohort of roughly 600 subjects. Comments on this clone: The antigen this receptor binds is unknown. There are no base qualities to consult, and no much larger clone falls within one base.

Input material: PBMCs. The sequence joins TRBV18 to TRBJ1-3; TRBD1 matches 7 bases in the middle. The sequence came from a woman in her 30s in good health and CMV-seropositive. Here is the DNA: TGTGCCAGCTCGCTCGGACAGGCGCATGGAAACACCATATATTTT. The resulting protein is CASSLGQAHGNTIYF.